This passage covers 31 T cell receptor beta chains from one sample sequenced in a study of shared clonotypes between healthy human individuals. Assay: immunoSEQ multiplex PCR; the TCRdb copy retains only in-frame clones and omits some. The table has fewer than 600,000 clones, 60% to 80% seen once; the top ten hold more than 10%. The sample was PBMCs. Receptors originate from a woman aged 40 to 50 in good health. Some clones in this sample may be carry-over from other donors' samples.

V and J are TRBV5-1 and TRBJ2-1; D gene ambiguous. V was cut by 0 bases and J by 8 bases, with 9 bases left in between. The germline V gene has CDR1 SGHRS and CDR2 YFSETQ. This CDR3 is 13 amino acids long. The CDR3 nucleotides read TGCGCCAGCAGCTTGGTAGTTTCGGATGAGCAGTTCTTC. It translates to CASSLVVSDEQFF. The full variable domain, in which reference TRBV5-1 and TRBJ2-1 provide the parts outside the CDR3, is KAGVTQTPRYLIKTRGQQVTLSCSPISGHRSVSWYQQTPGQGLQFLFEYFSETQRNKGNFPGRFSGRQFSNSRSEMNVSTLELGDSALYLCASSLVVSDEQFFGPGTRLTVL.

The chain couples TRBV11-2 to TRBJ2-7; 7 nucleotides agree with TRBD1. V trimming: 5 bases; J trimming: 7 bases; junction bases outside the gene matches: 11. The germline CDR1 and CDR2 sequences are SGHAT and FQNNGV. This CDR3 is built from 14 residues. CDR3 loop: CASSQLRQGLEQYF. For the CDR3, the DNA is TGTGCCAGCAGCCAACTACGACAGGGTTTAGAGCAGTACTTC.

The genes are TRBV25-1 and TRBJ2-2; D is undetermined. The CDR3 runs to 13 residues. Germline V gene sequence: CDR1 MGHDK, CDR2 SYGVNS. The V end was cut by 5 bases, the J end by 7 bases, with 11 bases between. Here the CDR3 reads CASSRHVGGELFF. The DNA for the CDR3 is TGTGCCAGCAGTCGGCACGTCGGCGGGGAGCTGTTTTTT.

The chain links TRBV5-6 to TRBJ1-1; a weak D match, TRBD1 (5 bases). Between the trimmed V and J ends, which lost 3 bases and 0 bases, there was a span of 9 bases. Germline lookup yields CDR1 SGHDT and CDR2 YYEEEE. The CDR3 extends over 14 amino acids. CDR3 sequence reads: CASSSRGLNTEAFF. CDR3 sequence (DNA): TGTGCCAGCAGCTCCCGGGGCTTGAACACTGAAGCTTTCTTT.

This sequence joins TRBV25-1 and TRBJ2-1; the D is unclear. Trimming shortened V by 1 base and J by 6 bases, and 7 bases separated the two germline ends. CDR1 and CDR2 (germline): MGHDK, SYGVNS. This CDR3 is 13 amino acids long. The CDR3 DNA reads TGTGCCAGCAGTGAATTGAGGCGCAATGAGCAGTTCTTC. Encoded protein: CASSELRRNEQFF.

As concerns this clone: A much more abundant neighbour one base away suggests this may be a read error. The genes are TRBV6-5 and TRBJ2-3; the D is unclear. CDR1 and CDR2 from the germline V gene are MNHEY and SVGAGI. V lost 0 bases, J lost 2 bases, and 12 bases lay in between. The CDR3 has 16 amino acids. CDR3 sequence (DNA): TGTGCCAGCAGTTACTCCTTATCTGGTGCCACAGATACGCAGTATTTT. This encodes CASSYSLSGATDTQYF.

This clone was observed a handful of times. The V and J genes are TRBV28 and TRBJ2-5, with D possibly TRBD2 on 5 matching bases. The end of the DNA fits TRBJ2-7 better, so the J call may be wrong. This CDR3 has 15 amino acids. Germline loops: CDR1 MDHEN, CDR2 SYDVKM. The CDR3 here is CASSSPSVSEYEQYF. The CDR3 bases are TGTGCCAGCAGTTCCCCTTCGGTTAGCGAGTACGAGCAGTACTTC.

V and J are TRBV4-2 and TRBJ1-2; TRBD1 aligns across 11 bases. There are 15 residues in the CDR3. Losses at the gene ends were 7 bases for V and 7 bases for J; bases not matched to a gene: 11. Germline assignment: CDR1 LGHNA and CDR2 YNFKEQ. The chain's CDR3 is CASTHPGQGVGGYTF. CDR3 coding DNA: TGTGCCAGCACCCACCCGGGACAGGGGGTTGGTGGCTACACCTTC.

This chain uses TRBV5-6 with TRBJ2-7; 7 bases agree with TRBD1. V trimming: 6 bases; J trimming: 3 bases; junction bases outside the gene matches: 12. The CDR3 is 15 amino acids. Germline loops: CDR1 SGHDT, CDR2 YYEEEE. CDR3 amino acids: CASIIGQAHLYEQYF. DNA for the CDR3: TGTGCCAGCATCATAGGACAGGCCCATCTCTACGAGCAGTACTTC.

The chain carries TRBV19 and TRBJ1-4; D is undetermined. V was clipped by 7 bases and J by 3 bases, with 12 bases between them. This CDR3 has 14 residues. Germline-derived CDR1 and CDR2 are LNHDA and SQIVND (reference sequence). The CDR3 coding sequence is TGTGCCAGTAACGAAGGATTGGCTAATGAAAAACTGTTTTTT. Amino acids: CASNEGLANEKLFF.

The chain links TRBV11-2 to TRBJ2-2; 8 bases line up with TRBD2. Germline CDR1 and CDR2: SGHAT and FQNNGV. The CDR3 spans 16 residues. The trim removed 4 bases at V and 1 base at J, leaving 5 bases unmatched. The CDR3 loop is CASSSIAGRNTGELFF. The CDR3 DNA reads TGTGCCAGCAGCTCCATAGCGGGGAGGAACACCGGGGAGCTGTTTTTT.

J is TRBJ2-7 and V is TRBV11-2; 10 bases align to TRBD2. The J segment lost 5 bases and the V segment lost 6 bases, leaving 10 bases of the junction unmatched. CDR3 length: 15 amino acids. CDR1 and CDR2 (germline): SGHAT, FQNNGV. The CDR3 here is CASSPQLAGVDEQYF. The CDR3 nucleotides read TGTGCCAGCAGTCCTCAGCTAGCGGGAGTGGACGAGCAGTACTTC.

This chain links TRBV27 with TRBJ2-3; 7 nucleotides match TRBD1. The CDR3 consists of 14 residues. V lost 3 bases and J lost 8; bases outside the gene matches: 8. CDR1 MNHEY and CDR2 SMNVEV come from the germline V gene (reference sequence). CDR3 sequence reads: CASSFLGPGGTQYF. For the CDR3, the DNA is TGTGCCAGCAGTTTTCTGGGGCCAGGGGGTACGCAGTATTTT.

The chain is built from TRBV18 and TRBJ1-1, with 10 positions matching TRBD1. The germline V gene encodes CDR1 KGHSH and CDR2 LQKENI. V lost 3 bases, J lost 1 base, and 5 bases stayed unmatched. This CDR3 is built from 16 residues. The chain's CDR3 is CASSPGTGEWNTEAFF. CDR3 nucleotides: TGTGCCAGCTCACCCGGGACAGGGGAGTGGAACACTGAAGCTTTCTTT.

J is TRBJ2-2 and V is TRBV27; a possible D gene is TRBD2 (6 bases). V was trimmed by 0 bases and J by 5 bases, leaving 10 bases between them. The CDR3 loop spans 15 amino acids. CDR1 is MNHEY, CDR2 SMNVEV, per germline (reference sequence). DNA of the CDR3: TGTGCCAGCAGTTTATCGGGGGGACCAACCGGGGAGCTGTTTTTT. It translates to CASSLSGGPTGELFF.

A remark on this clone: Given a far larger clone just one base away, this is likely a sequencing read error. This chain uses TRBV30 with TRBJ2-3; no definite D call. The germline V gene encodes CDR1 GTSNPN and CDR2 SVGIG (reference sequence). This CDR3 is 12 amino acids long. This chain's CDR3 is CAWGVGFHSVYF. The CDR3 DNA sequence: TGTGCCTGGGGTGTGGGGTTTCATAGTGTGTATTTT.

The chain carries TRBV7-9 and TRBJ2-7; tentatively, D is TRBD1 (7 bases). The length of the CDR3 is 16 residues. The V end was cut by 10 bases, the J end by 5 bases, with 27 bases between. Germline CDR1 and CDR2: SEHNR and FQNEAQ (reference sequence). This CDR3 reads CAITPRRDSMGDEQYF. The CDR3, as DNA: TGTGCCATCACTCCCAGGAGGGACAGTATGGGAGACGAGCAGTACTTC.

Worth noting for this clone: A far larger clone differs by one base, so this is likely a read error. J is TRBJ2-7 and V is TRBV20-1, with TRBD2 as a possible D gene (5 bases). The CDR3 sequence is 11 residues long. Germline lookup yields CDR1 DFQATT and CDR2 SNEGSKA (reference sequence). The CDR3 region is CGARLSYEQYF. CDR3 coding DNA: TGCGGTGCTAGACTATCCTACGAGCAGTACTTC.

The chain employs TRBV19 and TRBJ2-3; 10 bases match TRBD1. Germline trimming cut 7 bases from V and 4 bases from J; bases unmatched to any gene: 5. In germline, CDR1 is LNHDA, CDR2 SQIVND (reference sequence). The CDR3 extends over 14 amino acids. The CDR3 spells CASIGTGVADTQYF. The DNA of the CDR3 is TGTGCCAGTATCGGGACAGGGGTTGCAGATACGCAGTATTTT.

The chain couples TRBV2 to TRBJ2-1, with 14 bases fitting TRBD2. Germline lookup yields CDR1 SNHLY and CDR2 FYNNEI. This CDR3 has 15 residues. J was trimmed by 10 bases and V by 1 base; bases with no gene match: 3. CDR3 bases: TGTGCCAGCAGTGAAGGGACTAGCGGGAGGCACGAGCAGTTCTTC. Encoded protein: CASSEGTSGRHEQFF.

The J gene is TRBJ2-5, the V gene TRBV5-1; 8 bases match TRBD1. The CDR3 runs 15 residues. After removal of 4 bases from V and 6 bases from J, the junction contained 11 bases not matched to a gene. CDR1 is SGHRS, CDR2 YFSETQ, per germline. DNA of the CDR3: TGCGCCAGCAGCCCCCGGACAGGGTCTGCGAAGACCCAGTACTTC. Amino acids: CASSPRTGSAKTQYF.

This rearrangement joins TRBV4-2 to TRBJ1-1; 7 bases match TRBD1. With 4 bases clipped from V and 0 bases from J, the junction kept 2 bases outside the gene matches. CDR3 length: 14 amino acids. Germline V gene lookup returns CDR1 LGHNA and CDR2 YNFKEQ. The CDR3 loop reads CASSPGQLNTEAFF. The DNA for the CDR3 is TGTGCCAGCAGCCCGGGACAGTTGAACACTGAAGCTTTCTTT.

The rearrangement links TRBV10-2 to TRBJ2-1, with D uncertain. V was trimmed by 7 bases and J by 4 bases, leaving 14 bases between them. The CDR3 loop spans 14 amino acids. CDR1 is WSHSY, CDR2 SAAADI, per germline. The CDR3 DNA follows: TGCGCCAGCACGTCGGCAGGTTCTTACAATGAGCAGTTCTTC. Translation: CASTSAGSYNEQFF.

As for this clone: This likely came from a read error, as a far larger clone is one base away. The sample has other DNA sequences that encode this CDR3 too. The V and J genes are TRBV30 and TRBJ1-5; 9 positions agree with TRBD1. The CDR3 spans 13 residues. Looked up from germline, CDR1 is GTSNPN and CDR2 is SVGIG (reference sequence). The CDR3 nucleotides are TGTGCCTGGTCCGGGACAGGGAATCAACCCCAGCATTTT. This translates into CAWSGTGNQPQHF.

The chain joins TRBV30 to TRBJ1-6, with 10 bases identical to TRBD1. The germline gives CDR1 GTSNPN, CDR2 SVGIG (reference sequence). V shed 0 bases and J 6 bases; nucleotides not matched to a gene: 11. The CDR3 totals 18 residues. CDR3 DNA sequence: TGTGCCTGGAGTGTACTCGCGGACAGGGGGTTATTTAATTCACCCCTCCACTTT. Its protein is CAWSVLADRGLFNSPLHF.

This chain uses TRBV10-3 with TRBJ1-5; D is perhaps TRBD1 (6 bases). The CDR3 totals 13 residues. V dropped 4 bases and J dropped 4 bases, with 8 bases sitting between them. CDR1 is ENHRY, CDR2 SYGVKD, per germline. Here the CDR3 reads CAISGTVNQPQHF. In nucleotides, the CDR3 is TGTGCCATCAGTGGGACAGTTAATCAGCCCCAGCATTTT.

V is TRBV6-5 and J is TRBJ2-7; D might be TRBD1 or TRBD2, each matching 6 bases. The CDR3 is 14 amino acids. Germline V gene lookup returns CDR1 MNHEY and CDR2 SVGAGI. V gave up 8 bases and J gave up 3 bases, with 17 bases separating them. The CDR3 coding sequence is TGTGCCAGCTCGATAAGGAGGGGACACTACGAGCAGTACTTC. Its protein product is CASSIRRGHYEQYF.

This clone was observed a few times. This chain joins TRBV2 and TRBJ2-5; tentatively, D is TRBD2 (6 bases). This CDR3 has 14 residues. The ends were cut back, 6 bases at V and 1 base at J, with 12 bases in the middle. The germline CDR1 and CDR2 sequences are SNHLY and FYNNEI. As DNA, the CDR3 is TGTGCCAGCAGAGAGCTGACTAGCCAAGAGACCCAGTACTTC. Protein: CASRELTSQETQYF.

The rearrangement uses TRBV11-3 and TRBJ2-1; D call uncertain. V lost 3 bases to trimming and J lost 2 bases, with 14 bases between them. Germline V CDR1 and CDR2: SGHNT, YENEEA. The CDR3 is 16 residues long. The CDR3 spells CASSFGGRVTYNEQFF. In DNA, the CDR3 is TGTGCCAGCAGCTTTGGCGGTAGGGTCACCTACAATGAGCAGTTCTTC.

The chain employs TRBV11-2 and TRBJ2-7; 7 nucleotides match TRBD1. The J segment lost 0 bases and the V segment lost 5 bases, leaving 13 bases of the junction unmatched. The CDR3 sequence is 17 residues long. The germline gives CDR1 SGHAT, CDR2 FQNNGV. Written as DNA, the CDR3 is TGTGCCAGCAGCGAAAACCTGTGGGGACAGAGCTCCTACGAGCAGTACTTC. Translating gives CASSENLWGQSSYEQYF.

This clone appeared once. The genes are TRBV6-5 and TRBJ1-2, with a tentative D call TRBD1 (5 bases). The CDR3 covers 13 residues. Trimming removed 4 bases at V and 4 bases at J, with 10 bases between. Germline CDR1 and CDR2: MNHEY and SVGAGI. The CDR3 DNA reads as TGTGCCAGCAGTTCAGGGCTGAGCTATGGCTACACCTTC. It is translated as CASSSGLSYGYTF.